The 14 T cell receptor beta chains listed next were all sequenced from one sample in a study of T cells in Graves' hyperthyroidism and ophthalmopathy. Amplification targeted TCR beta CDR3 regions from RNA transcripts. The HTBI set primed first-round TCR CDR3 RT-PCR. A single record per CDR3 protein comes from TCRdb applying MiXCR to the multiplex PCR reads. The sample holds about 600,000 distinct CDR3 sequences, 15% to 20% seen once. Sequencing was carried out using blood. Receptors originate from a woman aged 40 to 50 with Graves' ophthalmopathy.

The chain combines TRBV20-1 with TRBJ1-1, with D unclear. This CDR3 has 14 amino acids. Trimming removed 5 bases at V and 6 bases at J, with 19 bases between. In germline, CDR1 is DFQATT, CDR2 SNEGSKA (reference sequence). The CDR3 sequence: CSARRVWEDPEAFF. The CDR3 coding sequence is TGCAGTGCTCGGAGGGTATGGGAGGATCCTGAAGCTTTCTTT.

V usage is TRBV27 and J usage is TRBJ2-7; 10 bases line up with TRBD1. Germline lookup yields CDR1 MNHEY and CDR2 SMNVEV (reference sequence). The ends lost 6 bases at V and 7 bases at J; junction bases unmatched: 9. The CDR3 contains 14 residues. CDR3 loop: CASRGTGVGGEQYF. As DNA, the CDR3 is TGTGCCAGCAGGGGGACAGGGGTTGGTGGGGAGCAGTACTTC.

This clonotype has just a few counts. CDR3 DNA sequence: TGCAGTGCTACTGGGACACCAACTAATGAAAAACTGTTTTTT. It encodes CSATGTPTNEKLFF. V usage is TRBV20-1 and J usage is TRBJ1-4, with a possible D match to TRBD1 (6 bases). CDR1 is DFQATT and CDR2 is SNEGSKA in the germline V gene (reference sequence). The CDR3 runs 14 residues. V dropped 4 bases and J dropped 0 bases, with 9 bases sitting between them.

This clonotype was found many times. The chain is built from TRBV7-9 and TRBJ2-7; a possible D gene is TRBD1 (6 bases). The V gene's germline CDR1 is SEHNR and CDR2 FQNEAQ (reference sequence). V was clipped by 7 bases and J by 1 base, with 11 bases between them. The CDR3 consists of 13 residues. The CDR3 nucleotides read TGTGCCAGCAAATCCACAGGGTCCTACGAGCAGTACTTC. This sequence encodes CASKSTGSYEQYF.

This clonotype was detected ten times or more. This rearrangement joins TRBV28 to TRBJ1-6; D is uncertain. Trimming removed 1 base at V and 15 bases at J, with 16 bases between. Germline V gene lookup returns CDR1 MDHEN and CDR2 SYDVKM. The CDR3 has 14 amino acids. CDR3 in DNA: TGTGCCAGCAGTTTATATGGACCGGACGGGGTCCTCCACTTT. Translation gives CASSLYGPDGVLHF.

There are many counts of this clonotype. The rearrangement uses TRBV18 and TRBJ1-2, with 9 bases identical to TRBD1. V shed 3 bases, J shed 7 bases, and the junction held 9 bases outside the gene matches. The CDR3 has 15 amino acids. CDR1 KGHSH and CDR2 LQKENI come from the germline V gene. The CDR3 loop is CASSPLQGAQGGYTF. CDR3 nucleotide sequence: TGTGCCAGCTCACCGTTACAGGGGGCGCAGGGTGGCTACACCTTC.

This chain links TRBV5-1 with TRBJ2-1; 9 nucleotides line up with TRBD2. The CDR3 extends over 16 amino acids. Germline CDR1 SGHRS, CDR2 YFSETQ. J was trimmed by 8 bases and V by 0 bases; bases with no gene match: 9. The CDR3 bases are TGCGCCAGCAGCTTGGAGGTTAGCGGGGGAAGAGATGAGCAGTTCTTC. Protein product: CASSLEVSGGRDEQFF.

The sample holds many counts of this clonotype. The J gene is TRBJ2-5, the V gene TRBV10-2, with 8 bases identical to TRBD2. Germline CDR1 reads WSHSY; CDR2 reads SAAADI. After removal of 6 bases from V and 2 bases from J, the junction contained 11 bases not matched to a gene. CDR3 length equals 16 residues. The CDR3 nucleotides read TGCGCCAGCAGAACCCGTGGAGGGACTAGTCAAGAGACCCAGTACTTC. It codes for CASRTRGGTSQETQYF.

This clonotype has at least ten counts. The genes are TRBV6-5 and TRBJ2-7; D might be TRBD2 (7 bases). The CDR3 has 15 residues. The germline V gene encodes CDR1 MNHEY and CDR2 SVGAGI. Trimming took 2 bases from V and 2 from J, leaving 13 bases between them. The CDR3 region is CASSYAAGATYEQYF. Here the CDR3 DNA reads TGTGCCAGCAGTTACGCGGCGGGGGCAACCTACGAGCAGTACTTC.

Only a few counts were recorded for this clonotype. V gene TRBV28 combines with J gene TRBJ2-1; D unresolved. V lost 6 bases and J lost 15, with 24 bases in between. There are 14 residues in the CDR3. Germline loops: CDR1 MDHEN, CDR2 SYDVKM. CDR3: CASSSSRPRRDGFF. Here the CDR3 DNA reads TGTGCCAGCAGCTCTTCCCGGCCCCGTCGCGATGGGTTCTTC.

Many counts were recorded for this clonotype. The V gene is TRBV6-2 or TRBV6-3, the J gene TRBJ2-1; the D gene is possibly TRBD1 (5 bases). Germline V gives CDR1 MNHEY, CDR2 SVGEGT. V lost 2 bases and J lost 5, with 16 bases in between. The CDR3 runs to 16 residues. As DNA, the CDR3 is TGTGCCAGCAGTTACCCCGACAGAGAGGTAAACAATGAGCAGTTCTTC. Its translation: CASSYPDREVNNEQFF.

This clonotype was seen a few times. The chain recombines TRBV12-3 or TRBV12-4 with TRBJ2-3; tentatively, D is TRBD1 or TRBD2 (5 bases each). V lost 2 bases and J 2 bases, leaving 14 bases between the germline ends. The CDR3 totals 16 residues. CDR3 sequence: CASSLPNGASTDTQYF. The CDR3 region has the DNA TGTGCCAGCAGTTTACCAAACGGGGCTTCCACAGATACGCAGTATTTT.

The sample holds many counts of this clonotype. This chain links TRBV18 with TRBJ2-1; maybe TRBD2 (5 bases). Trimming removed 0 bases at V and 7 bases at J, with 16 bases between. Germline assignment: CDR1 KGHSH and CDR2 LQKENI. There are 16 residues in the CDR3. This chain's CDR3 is CASSPPVGAVVNEQFF. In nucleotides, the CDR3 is TGTGCCAGCTCACCACCGGTGGGAGCGGTAGTAAATGAGCAGTTCTTC.

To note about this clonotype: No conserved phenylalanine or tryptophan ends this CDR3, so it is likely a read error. The CDR3: CSARPGPYNSPLHS. The CDR3 coding sequence is TGCAGTGCTAGACCGGGACCCTATAATTCACCCCTCCACTCT. This chain links TRBV20-1 with TRBJ1-6; possible D gene TRBD1, 5 bases. The germline CDR1 and CDR2 sequences are DFQATT and SNEGSKA (reference sequence). V was shortened by 2 bases and J by 2 bases, with 7 bases between the two germline ends. This CDR3 is 14 amino acids long.